The 18 T cell receptor beta chains listed next were all sequenced from one sample in a study of blood T cells in healthy people across ages. Next came a second PCR, run for about 7 to 11 cycles, which used a sample-barcoded 5' primer along with a J-beta primer mix. TCRdb called the 5' RACE reads again in MiXCR, with one record for every CDR3 protein. The sample records roughly 720,000 distinct CDR3 sequences, approximately 53% being singletons. The sequencing input was blood. These receptor sequences come from a man at least 80 years old in good health.

The chain is built from TRBV6-2 or TRBV6-3 and TRBJ2-3; 8 nucleotides line up with TRBD2. With V trimmed by 5 bases and J by 1 base, 2 bases remained unmatched. Germline V lookup: CDR1 MNHEY, CDR2 SVGEGT. The CDR3 totals 14 residues. DNA for the CDR3: TGTGCCAGCAGTGGGACTAGGGGCACAGATACGCAGTATTTT. As protein: CASSGTRGTDTQYF.

V usage is TRBV3-1 and J usage is TRBJ2-1, with 10 bases that match TRBD2. Germline assignment: CDR1 LGHDT and CDR2 YNNKEL (reference sequence). The CDR3 consists of 19 residues. V trimming: 2 bases; J trimming: 8 bases; junction bases outside the gene matches: 18. CDR3 coding DNA: TGTGCCAGCAGCCAATCCGGGACTAGCGTAAGATTAAAGCTCGATGAGCAGTTCTTC. This codes for CASSQSGTSVRLKLDEQFF.

This chain joins TRBV20-1 and TRBJ2-3; 8 nucleotides agree with TRBD1. V shed 2 bases and J 4 bases; nucleotides not matched to a gene: 5. The germline V gene has CDR1 DFQATT and CDR2 SNEGSKA (reference sequence). The CDR3 totals 14 residues. The CDR3 DNA sequence: TGCAGTGCTAGACAGGGGGCAGGGGCAGATACGCAGTATTTT. This codes for CSARQGAGADTQYF.

In its sample, this clonotype was seen once. The V and J genes are TRBV5-6 and TRBJ2-1; tentative D call: TRBD2 (5 bases). CDR3 length equals 13 residues. CDR1 SGHDT and CDR2 YYEEEE come from the germline V gene. V was cut by 4 bases and J by 8 bases, with 13 bases left in between. DNA of the CDR3: TGTGCCAGCAGCACGGACTTATTCCATGAGCAGTTCTTC. As protein: CASSTDLFHEQFF.

This clonotype was counted between two and nine times. The J gene is TRBJ1-2, the V gene TRBV3-1, with TRBD1 identical over 8 bases. J lost 2 bases, V lost 0 bases, and 8 bases had no gene match. This CDR3 is 17 amino acids long. The germline V gene has CDR1 LGHDT and CDR2 YNNKEL (reference sequence). The chain's CDR3 is CASSQDLGQGRNYGYTF. As DNA, the CDR3 is TGTGCCAGCAGCCAAGATCTCGGACAGGGTCGAAACTATGGCTACACCTTC.

The chain recombines TRBV10-3 with TRBJ2-3; D perhaps matches TRBD1 (6 bases). From germline, CDR1 is ENHRY and CDR2 SYGVKD. Trimming removed 3 bases from V and 14 bases from J, with 24 bases in between. This CDR3 comprises 15 residues. The DNA of the CDR3 is TGTGCCATCAGTGACACAGGGAAGAAGCGCAGATACGCGTATTTT. Translated: CAISDTGKKRRYAYF.

This clonotype was seen a handful of times. This chain links TRBV20-1 with TRBJ2-5; no definite D call. V lost 0 bases and J lost 7, with 12 bases in between. CDR1 and CDR2 from the germline V gene are DFQATT and SNEGSKA (reference sequence). The CDR3 runs 13 residues. The CDR3, as DNA: TGCAGTGCTAGAGATCGGATATCCGGGACCCAGTACTTC. This encodes CSARDRISGTQYF.

A few counts support this clonotype. This chain uses TRBV10-3 with TRBJ2-3; D uncertain. The germline V and J ends were trimmed by 7 bases and 4 bases, with 6 bases remaining between them. This CDR3 is 11 amino acids long. Germline V gives CDR1 ENHRY, CDR2 SYGVKD. The CDR3 sequence is CAITSADTQYF. DNA for the CDR3: TGTGCCATCACGAGTGCAGATACGCAGTATTTT.

The rearrangement links TRBV5-4 to TRBJ2-1, with TRBD2 matching over 9 bases. This CDR3 region has 13 residues. The V segment lost 9 bases and the J segment 7 bases; nucleotides outside the gene matches: 8. Germline V lookup: CDR1 SGHNT, CDR2 YYREEE (reference sequence). The DNA of the CDR3 is TGTGCCACCCTGGGGACTAGCAGTAATGAGCAGTTCTTC. As protein: CATLGTSSNEQFF.

The chain has TRBV2 and TRBJ2-5; perhaps TRBD2 as D (7 bases). Per germline, CDR1 SNHLY and CDR2 FYNNEI. Between the trimmed V and J ends, which lost 7 bases and 3 bases, there was a span of 15 bases. The length of the CDR3 is 14 residues. In DNA form, the CDR3 reads TGTGCCAGCACCCGAGGGGGGGCCAAAGAGACCCAGTACTTC. This sequence encodes CASTRGGAKETQYF.

V gene TRBV5-1 combines with J gene TRBJ2-5, with D perhaps matching TRBD1 (6 bases). The CDR3 is 14 residues long. V lost 4 bases, J lost 2 bases, and 12 bases lay in between. The germline gives CDR1 SGHRS, CDR2 YFSETQ. Here the CDR3 DNA reads TGCGCCAGCAGCACCGGACAGACACAAGAGACCCAGTACTTC. Protein: CASSTGQTQETQYF.

This chain links TRBV5-1 with TRBJ2-5; 10 bases align to TRBD1. The V gene's germline CDR1 is SGHRS and CDR2 YFSETQ. The CDR3 loop spans 15 amino acids. After removal of 7 bases from V and 5 bases from J, the junction contained 11 bases not matched to a gene. The CDR3 coding sequence is TGCGCCAGCGCCGGGACAGGGGTCGTTGGGGAGACCCAGTACTTC. It is translated as CASAGTGVVGETQYF.

In the case of this clonotype: One junction end disagrees with the germline gene, perhaps due to a read error. The chain joins TRBV7-2 to TRBJ1-2; tentatively, D is TRBD1 (5 bases). The V gene's germline CDR1 is SGHTA and CDR2 FQGNSA. The CDR3 is 15 residues long. The CDR3 DNA sequence: TGTGCCCGCAGCTTAGCGGGTCAGGGTACCTATGGCTACACCTTC. This encodes CARSLAGQGTYGYTF.

This clonotype was seen many times. The V call is TRBV2, the J call TRBJ2-7; TRBD1 matches 7 bases. From germline, CDR1 is SNHLY and CDR2 FYNNEI. The ends lost 6 bases at V and 0 bases at J; junction bases unmatched: 5. CDR3 length: 14 amino acids. The CDR3 nucleotides read TGTGCCAGCAGCTTACAGGGGAGCTCCTACGAGCAGTACTTC. This sequence encodes CASSLQGSSYEQYF.

The chain recombines TRBV2 with TRBJ1-5; TRBD1 agrees at 11 bases. This CDR3 spans 15 amino acids. V dropped 4 bases and J dropped 5; count of bases not matched to a gene: 4. Germline V CDR1 and CDR2: SNHLY, FYNNEI. The CDR3, as DNA: TGTGCCAGCAGTGGAGGGACAGGGGGTTATCAGCCCCAGCATTTT. This gives the protein CASSGGTGGYQPQHF.

This clonotype was counted between two and nine times. The chain uses TRBV4-2 and TRBJ2-1, with a weak D call TRBD2 (6 bases). Germline CDR1 reads LGHNA; CDR2 reads YNFKEQ. V lost 5 bases and J lost 8, with 16 bases in between. This CDR3 is built from 14 residues. Here the CDR3 reads CASSKTDQRDEQFF. CDR3 bases: TGTGCCAGCAGCAAGACGGACCAGCGGGATGAGCAGTTCTTC.

The chain has TRBV5-1 and TRBJ2-5; 8 bases map to TRBD1. The CDR3 length is 16 residues. The J segment lost 5 bases and the V segment lost 0 bases, leaving 9 bases of the junction unmatched. Germline V gives CDR1 SGHRS, CDR2 YFSETQ. The DNA of the CDR3 is TGCGCCAGCAGCTTGGGTGGGCAGGGGGCCCTCGAGACCCAGTACTTC. It yields the protein CASSLGGQGALETQYF.

J is TRBJ2-7 and V is TRBV24-1, with 7 bases matching TRBD1. Germline V gene data show CDR1 as KGHDR and CDR2 as SFDVKD. The V segment lost 7 bases and the J segment 7 bases; nucleotides outside the gene matches: 9. There are 13 residues in the CDR3. This CDR3 reads CATRKTGSGEQYF. The CDR3 nucleotides are TGTGCCACCAGAAAGACAGGGTCGGGTGAGCAGTACTTC.